This T cell receptor (beta chain) was captured in a study of OX40 agonist ivuxolimab in advanced cancers. Germline trimming cut 8 bases from V and 7 bases from J; bases unmatched to any gene: 10. CDR3 length equals 13 residues. Germline CDR1 LNHDA, CDR2 SQIVND (reference sequence). Assay used: immunoSEQ multiplex PCR; TCRdb lists only in-frame clones, some missing. The table shows more than 60,000 clones, with more than 65% occurring only once. The TCR sequence derives from an adult with an advanced solid tumor such as melanoma, head and neck, liver or kidney cancer. The chain employs TRBV19 and TRBJ1-2, with TRBD1 matching 7 bases. The starting material was CD4+ or CD8+ T cells sorted from blood, obtained in a trial of the OX40 agonist ivuxolimab. This CDR3 is CASGLRGRSGYTF. The CDR3 nucleotides are TGTGCCAGTGGATTGAGGGGGCGAAGTGGCTACACCTTC.